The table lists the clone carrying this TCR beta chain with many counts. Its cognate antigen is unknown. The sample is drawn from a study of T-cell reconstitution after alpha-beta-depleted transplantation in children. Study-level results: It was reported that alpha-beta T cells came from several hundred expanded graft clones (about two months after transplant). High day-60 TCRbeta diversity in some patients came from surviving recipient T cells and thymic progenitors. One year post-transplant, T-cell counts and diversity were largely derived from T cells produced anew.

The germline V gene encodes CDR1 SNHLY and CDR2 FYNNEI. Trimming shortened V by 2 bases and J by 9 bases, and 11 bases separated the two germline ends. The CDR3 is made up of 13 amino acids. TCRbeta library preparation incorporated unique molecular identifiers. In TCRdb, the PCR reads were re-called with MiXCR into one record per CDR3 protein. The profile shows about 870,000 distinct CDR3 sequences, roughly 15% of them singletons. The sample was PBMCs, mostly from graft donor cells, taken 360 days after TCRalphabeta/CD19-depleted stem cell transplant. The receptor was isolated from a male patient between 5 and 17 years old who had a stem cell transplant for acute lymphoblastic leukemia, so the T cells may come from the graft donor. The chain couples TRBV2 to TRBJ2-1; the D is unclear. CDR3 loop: CASSENSAGEQFF. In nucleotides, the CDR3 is TGTGCCAGCAGTGAAAACTCCGCCGGTGAGCAGTTCTTC.